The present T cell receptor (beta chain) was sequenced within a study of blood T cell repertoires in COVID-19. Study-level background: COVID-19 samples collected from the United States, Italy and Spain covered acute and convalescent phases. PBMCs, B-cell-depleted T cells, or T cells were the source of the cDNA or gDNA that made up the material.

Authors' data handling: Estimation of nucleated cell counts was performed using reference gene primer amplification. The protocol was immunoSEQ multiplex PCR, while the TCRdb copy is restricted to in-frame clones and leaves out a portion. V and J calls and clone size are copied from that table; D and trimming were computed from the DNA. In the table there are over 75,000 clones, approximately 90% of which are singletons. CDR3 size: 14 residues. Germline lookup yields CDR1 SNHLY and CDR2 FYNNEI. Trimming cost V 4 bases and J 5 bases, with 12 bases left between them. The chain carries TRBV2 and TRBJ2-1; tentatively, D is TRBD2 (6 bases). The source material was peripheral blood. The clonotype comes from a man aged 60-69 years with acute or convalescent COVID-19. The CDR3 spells CASSARGGNNEQFF. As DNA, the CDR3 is TGTGCCAGCAGTGCCCGGGGCGGGAACAATGAGCAGTTCTTC.